This entry describes one TCR beta chain. Its antigen remains unknown. This sample was included in a study of CD8 T cells in ankylosing spondylitis. TCRdb called the 5' RACE reads again in MiXCR, with one record for every CDR3 protein. The table has about 160,000 distinct CDR3 sequences, approximately 10% seen once; the top ten hold over 12%. The CDR3 is 12 residues long. The V gene lost 11 bases and the J gene lost 7 bases, with 15 bases spanning the gap. Germline CDR1 reads MGHDK; CDR2 reads SYGVNS. Overall study findings and caveats: Researchers reportedly found disease-linked clones significantly enriched in matched ankylosing spondylitis synovial fluid.

The rearrangement uses TRBV25-1 and TRBJ2-1; D may be TRBD1 or TRBD2 (5 bases each). What was sequenced was blood, either unsorted or a sorted T cell fraction (not recorded which). The clonotype was recovered from a female donor with ankylosing spondylitis or in good health (not recorded which). The CDR3 DNA sequence: TGTGCCGTTCTGGGGGAACTGAATGAGCAGTTCTTC. Its translation is CAVLGELNEQFF.